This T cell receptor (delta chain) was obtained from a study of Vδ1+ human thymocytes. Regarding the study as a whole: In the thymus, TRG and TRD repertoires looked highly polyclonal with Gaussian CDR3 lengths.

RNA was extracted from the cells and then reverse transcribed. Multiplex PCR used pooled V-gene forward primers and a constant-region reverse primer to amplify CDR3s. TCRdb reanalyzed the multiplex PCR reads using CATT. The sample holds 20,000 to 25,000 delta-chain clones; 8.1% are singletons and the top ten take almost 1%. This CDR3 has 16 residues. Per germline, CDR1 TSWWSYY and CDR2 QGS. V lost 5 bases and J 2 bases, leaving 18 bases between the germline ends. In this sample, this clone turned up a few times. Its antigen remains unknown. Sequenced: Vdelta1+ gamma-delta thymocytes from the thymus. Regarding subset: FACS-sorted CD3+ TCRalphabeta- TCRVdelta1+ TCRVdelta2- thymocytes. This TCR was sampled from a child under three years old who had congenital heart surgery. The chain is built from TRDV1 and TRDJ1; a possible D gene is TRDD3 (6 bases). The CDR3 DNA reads TGTGCTCTTGGGAACGCCTACCGGGGGGAAACCGATAAACTCATCTTT. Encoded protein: CALGNAYRGETDKLIF.